Shown below are 7 T cell receptor beta chains from a single sample sequenced in a study of T cell responses to AZD1222 COVID-19 vaccine. Data came from immunoSEQ multiplex PCR; TCRdb stores just in-frame clones and leaves some out. The data show around 120,000 clones, about 92% seen once. This specimen consisted of peripheral blood, obtained on day 0 of AZD1222 vaccination. These TCRs come from an adult in good health.

The chain links TRBV7-8 to TRBJ1-3; D uncertain. The CDR3 loop spans 16 amino acids. From germline, CDR1 is SGHVS and CDR2 FQNEAQ. V was clipped by 5 bases and J by 0 bases, with 14 bases between them. CDR3: CASSPREFLSGNTIYF. Written as DNA, the CDR3 is TGTGCCAGCAGCCCACGTGAATTCCTCTCTGGAAACACCATATATTTT.

V usage is TRBV6-5 and J usage is TRBJ1-4, with a tentative D call TRBD1 (6 bases). Trimming shortened V by 5 bases and J by 0 bases, and 10 bases separated the two germline ends. Germline CDR1 and CDR2: MNHEY and SVGAGI. This CDR3 has 15 residues. In DNA form, the CDR3 reads TGTGCCAGCAGTCCTGGACAGACAACTAATGAAAAACTGTTTTTT. The encoded protein is CASSPGQTTNEKLFF.

Here the CDR3 reads CASSLDRWSQHF. The CDR3 coding sequence is TGTGCCAGCAGTTTGGACAGGTGGTCCCAGCATTTT. J is TRBJ1-5 and V is TRBV2; 7 nucleotides agree with TRBD1. J gave up 11 bases and V 5 bases, and 6 bases lay outside the gene matches. Germline V CDR1 and CDR2: SNHLY, FYNNEI. The length of the CDR3 is 12 residues.

V usage is TRBV30 and J usage is TRBJ1-1; D unresolved. CDR3 length: 13 amino acids. The V and J ends lost 0 bases and 10 bases respectively, with 15 bases between them. Germline V CDR1 and CDR2: GTSNPN, SVGIG (reference sequence). This CDR3 is CAWSVFIGRSAFF. The DNA of the CDR3 is TGTGCCTGGAGTGTATTTATCGGGAGATCAGCTTTCTTT.

This clone was counted between two and nine times. The V gene is TRBV27, the J gene TRBJ1-2, with 9 nucleotides matching TRBD1. Germline V gene lookup returns CDR1 MNHEY and CDR2 SMNVEV (reference sequence). Trimming took 6 bases from V and 4 from J; bases not matched to a gene: 6. This CDR3 region has 14 residues. The DNA of the CDR3 is TGTGCCAGCAGACAGGGGGCGGGAGCCTATGGCTACACCTTC. It encodes CASRQGAGAYGYTF.

V usage is TRBV28 and J usage is TRBJ2-7; tentatively, D is TRBD1 (6 bases). Between the trimmed V and J ends, which lost 3 bases and 2 bases, there was a span of 20 bases. There are 17 residues in the CDR3. Germline CDR1 and CDR2: MDHEN and SYDVKM. The CDR3, as DNA: TGTGCCAGCAGTTTGTCTCTTGACAGGTATACGACCTACGAGCAGTACTTC. Its translation is CASSLSLDRYTTYEQYF.

This rearrangement joins TRBV6-5 to TRBJ1-5; TRBD1 agrees at 7 bases. The germline V gene encodes CDR1 MNHEY and CDR2 SVGAGI. V was pared by 2 bases and J by 1 base, with 5 bases of the junction left unmatched. The CDR3 spans 16 residues. Written as DNA, the CDR3 is TGTGCCAGCAGTTACACAGGGGTCGGGAGCAATCAGCCCCAGCATTTT. Amino acids: CASSYTGVGSNQPQHF.